This TCR beta chain is from a study of shared clonotypes between healthy human individuals. Whole-study context: Each donor contributed plates that comprised three CD4 naive, three CD4 memory, two CD8 naive and one CD8 memory.

Genomic DNA (from each subset) was split evenly across several immunoSEQ plates. TCRdb keeps only in-frame clones here, not all; method: immunoSEQ multiplex PCR. The profile shows roughly 2.6 million clones, around nine tenths of them singletons. The clonotype comes from a man aged 18 to 29 in good health. The specimen was naive CD4+ T cells sorted from blood. Subset: CD45RA+ positively selected.

The CDR3 DNA reads as TGTGCCTGGGGAGGACAGGGCGGCGAGACCCAGTACTTC. Amino acid sequence: CAWGGQGGETQYF. The J gene is TRBJ2-5, the V gene TRBV30; 8 bases line up with TRBD1. This CDR3 spans 13 amino acids. Trimming removed 5 bases from V and 5 bases from J; junction bases left unmatched: 7. Germline CDR1 GTSNPN, CDR2 SVGIG (reference sequence).